One and the same sample provided the 31 T cell receptor beta chains below, sequenced in a study of blood T cell repertoires in COVID-19. Sequencing was performed with immunoSEQ multiplex PCR; in TCRdb, only in-frame clones are kept and a portion is missing. The table lists approximately 100,000 clones, 75% to 95% of them singletons. Sequencing was carried out using peripheral blood. These receptors all come from a human donor in a cohort sampled during active COVID-19.

This clone was detected only once. This sequence joins TRBV7-2 and TRBJ1-2; D is undetermined. Germline V gives CDR1 SGHTA, CDR2 FQGNSA. Trimming removed 2 bases from V and 9 bases from J, with 13 bases in between. This CDR3 is 13 amino acids long. The CDR3 loop reads CASSLFMTESYTF. The DNA of the CDR3 is TGTGCCAGCAGCTTATTCATGACGGAGAGCTACACCTTC.

This chain joins TRBV18 and TRBJ2-7; 7 positions agree with TRBD2. V lost 4 bases and J lost 2; bases outside the gene matches: 5. The CDR3 sequence is 14 residues long. Germline values: CDR1 KGHSH, CDR2 LQKENI. CDR3: CASSRLAGPYEQYF. The CDR3 DNA is TGTGCCAGCTCACGACTAGCAGGGCCCTACGAGCAGTACTTC. The entire variable domain, with the rest obtained from reference TRBV18 and TRBJ2-7, is as follows: NAGVMQNPRHLVRRRGQEARLRCSPMKGHSHVYWYRQLPEEGLKFMVYLQKENIIDESGMPKERFSAEFPKEGPSILRIQQVVRGDSAAYFCASSRLAGPYEQYFGPGTRLTVT.

The chain employs TRBV4-1 and TRBJ2-7; no reliable D call. This CDR3 has 14 amino acids. Germline-derived CDR1 and CDR2 are MGHRA and YSYEKL. Trimming pared 3 bases from V and 3 bases from J, leaving 12 bases between. The CDR3, as DNA: TGCGCCAGCAGCCAGAGTCCAGGATACTACGAGCAGTACTTC. Protein product: CASSQSPGYYEQYF.

This chain uses TRBV18 with TRBJ2-1; no reliable D call. Trimming left V 3 bases short and J 8 bases short, with 5 bases between. This CDR3 is built from 11 residues. Germline CDR1 is KGHSH and CDR2 is LQKENI. CDR3: CASSPQDEQFF. For the CDR3, the DNA is TGTGCCAGCTCACCGCAGGATGAGCAGTTCTTC.

V is TRBV18 and J is TRBJ2-1; 7 bases match TRBD1. Looked up from germline, CDR1 is KGHSH and CDR2 is LQKENI. The CDR3 loop spans 16 amino acids. The junction had 5 bases not matched to a gene; V was cut back by 0 bases and J by 3 bases. The CDR3 DNA follows: TGTGCCAGCTCACCACCGGACGGGACAGACTACAATGAGCAGTTCTTC. Translation gives CASSPPDGTDYNEQFF.

V and J are TRBV6-5 and TRBJ1-4, with D perhaps TRBD1 (6 bases). Trimming left V 6 bases short and J 8 bases short, with 16 bases between. CDR3 length equals 14 residues. Germline V gene data show CDR1 as MNHEY and CDR2 as SVGAGI. The CDR3 DNA sequence: TGTGCCAGCAGCACCGGGGGGGCTTGGGAAAAACTGTTTTTT. This gives the protein CASSTGGAWEKLFF.

The sample holds one count of this clone. This chain uses TRBV9 with TRBJ2-1, with 8 bases lining up with TRBD1. The germline CDR1 and CDR2 sequences are SGDLS and YYNGEE. V was clipped by 4 bases and J by 2 bases; unmatched bases: 8. The CDR3 is made up of 16 amino acids. The CDR3 nucleotides read TGTGCCAGCAGCCCCCGCCCGGGACAGGCCTACAATGAGCAGTTCTTC. Its translation is CASSPRPGQAYNEQFF. Full variable domain (missing parts from reference TRBV9 and TRBJ2-1): DSGVTQTPKHLITATGQRVTLRCSPRSGDLSVYWYQQSLDQGLQFLIQYYNGEERAKGNILERFSAQQFPDLHSELNLSSLELGDSALYFCASSPRPGQAYNEQFFGPGTRLTVL.

This chain uses TRBV7-6 with TRBJ1-4, with unresolved D. This CDR3 is 14 amino acids long. Trimming cost V 4 bases and J 7 bases, with 13 bases left between them. Germline assignment: CDR1 SGHVS and CDR2 FNYEAQ. The chain's CDR3 is CASSSMDRGEKLFF. CDR3 nucleotide sequence: TGTGCCAGCAGCTCCATGGACCGGGGTGAAAAACTGTTTTTT.

The rearrangement links TRBV18 to TRBJ2-3; the match to TRBD2 covers 8 bases. The CDR3 is 16 amino acids. V was pared by 1 base and J by 4 bases, with 7 bases of the junction left unmatched. CDR1 and CDR2 from the germline V gene are KGHSH and LQKENI. CDR3 region: CASSPLPRGGADTQYF. The CDR3 bases are TGTGCCAGCTCACCACTCCCCCGGGGGGGCGCAGATACGCAGTATTTT.

The V call is TRBV7-2, the J call TRBJ1-3; D call uncertain. V shed 0 bases and J shed 0 bases, with 12 bases lying between them. Per the germline V gene, CDR1 is SGHTA and CDR2 is FQGNSA. This CDR3 has 17 amino acids. CDR3 sequence reads: CASSLASTVSSGNTIYF. The CDR3, as DNA: TGTGCCAGCAGCTTAGCGAGCACAGTGAGCTCTGGAAACACCATATATTTT.

The CDR3 sequence: CASSVAVNTGELFF. DNA for the CDR3: TGTGCCAGCAGCGTAGCGGTGAACACCGGGGAGCTGTTTTTT. The chain links TRBV9 to TRBJ2-2; D remains unclear. CDR1 SGDLS and CDR2 YYNGEE come from the germline V gene. The CDR3 runs to 14 residues. Trimming pared 0 bases from V and 1 base from J, leaving 4 bases between.

The chain employs TRBV6-6 and TRBJ2-7; possibly TRBD2 for D (6 bases). Germline-derived CDR1 and CDR2 are MNHNY and SVGAGI (reference sequence). V dropped 3 bases and J dropped 2 bases, with 11 bases sitting between them. This CDR3 is built from 14 residues. The CDR3 sequence is CASSYGGSPYEQYF. DNA for the CDR3: TGTGCCAGCAGTTATGGAGGGTCTCCCTACGAGCAGTACTTC.

The chain couples TRBV7-9 to TRBJ1-2; 8 bases line up with TRBD1. Germline lookup yields CDR1 SEHNR and CDR2 FQNEAQ (reference sequence). The CDR3 extends over 14 amino acids. The J segment lost 5 bases and the V segment lost 5 bases, leaving 7 bases of the junction unmatched. The CDR3 sequence is CASSQGQGAYGYTF. In DNA form, the CDR3 reads TGTGCCAGCAGCCAAGGGCAGGGGGCATATGGCTACACCTTC.

This chain links TRBV27 with TRBJ1-2, with a tentative D call TRBD1 (5 bases). The V gene lost 0 bases and the J gene lost 6 bases, with 14 bases spanning the gap. This CDR3 is built from 15 residues. Looked up from germline, CDR1 is MNHEY and CDR2 is SMNVEV (reference sequence). The chain's CDR3 is CASSLSPGGADGYTF. The CDR3 region has the DNA TGTGCCAGCAGTTTATCCCCCGGAGGGGCCGATGGCTACACCTTC.

This clone is a singleton in its sample. This sequence joins TRBV24-1 and TRBJ2-1; TRBD1 is a possible D gene (5 bases). CDR3 length: 12 amino acids. The germline CDR1 and CDR2 sequences are KGHDR and SFDVKD. V dropped 8 bases and J dropped 10 bases, with 14 bases sitting between them. The CDR3 nucleotides read TGTGCCACCACCCCAGGGCCCGGGGAGCAGTTCTTC. Translation gives CATTPGPGEQFF.

The chain joins TRBV4-1 to TRBJ2-7, with TRBD1 as a possible D gene (5 bases). The CDR3 runs to 15 residues. CDR1 and CDR2 from the germline V gene are MGHRA and YSYEKL. V was shortened by 1 base and J by 1 base, with 11 bases between the two germline ends. CDR3 loop: CASSQVSGSSYEQYF. The CDR3 region has the DNA TGCGCCAGCAGCCAAGTGTCAGGGTCGTCCTACGAGCAGTACTTC.

CDR3 DNA: TGTGCCAGCAGGCCCCAGACAGTAGCCTACGAGCAGTACTTC. Amino acids: CASRPQTVAYEQYF. This chain uses TRBV6-5 with TRBJ2-7; TRBD1 is a possible D gene (5 bases). Trimming took off 6 bases at V and 2 bases at J, with 14 bases between the two ends. The CDR3 sequence is 14 residues long. The V gene's germline CDR1 is MNHEY and CDR2 SVGAGI.

The rearrangement links TRBV11-2 to TRBJ2-3, with a weak D call TRBD1 (5 bases). The germline CDR1 and CDR2 sequences are SGHAT and FQNNGV. V was pared by 4 bases and J by 2 bases, with 16 bases between. The CDR3 contains 16 residues. CDR3 sequence (DNA): TGTGCCAGCAGCTCCGGAAGGGGTCCCACCACAGATACGCAGTATTTT. It yields the protein CASSSGRGPTTDTQYF.

The V gene is TRBV4-3, the J gene TRBJ2-4, with a tentative D call TRBD1 (6 bases). Germline CDR1 reads LGHNA; CDR2 reads YSLEER. V was pared by 2 bases and J by 5 bases, with 13 bases between. The CDR3 consists of 15 residues. CDR3 protein: CASSQLNRVENIQYF. The DNA for the CDR3 is TGCGCCAGCAGCCAACTAAACAGGGTTGAAAACATTCAGTACTTC.

The gene calls are TRBV4-1 and TRBJ2-3, with a tentative D call TRBD2 (5 bases). The germline V gene encodes CDR1 MGHRA and CDR2 YSYEKL. This CDR3 has 16 residues. V lost 3 bases to trimming and J lost 2 bases, with 15 bases between them. In DNA form, the CDR3 reads TGCGCCAGCAGCCAGTCCGGACTTTCCCCCACAGATACGCAGTATTTT. It encodes CASSQSGLSPTDTQYF.

V and J are TRBV19 and TRBJ1-2; weak D call: TRBD1 (5 bases). The CDR3 covers 14 residues. V lost 9 bases and J lost 1, with 15 bases in between. Looked up from germline, CDR1 is LNHDA and CDR2 is SQIVND (reference sequence). In nucleotides, the CDR3 is TGTGCCAGCTTAAGTCCAGGGTATAACTATGGCTACACCTTC. It translates to CASLSPGYNYGYTF.

The chain recombines TRBV10-1 with TRBJ2-7; possible D gene TRBD1, 5 bases. The length of the CDR3 is 13 residues. Germline V gives CDR1 WNHNN, CDR2 SYGVQD (reference sequence). Trimming took off 8 bases at V and 2 bases at J, with 13 bases between the two ends. CDR3 DNA sequence: TGCGCCAGCCTTGAAAGGGGCGCCTACGAGCAGTACTTC. This encodes CASLERGAYEQYF.

This chain connects TRBV9 to TRBJ2-7; possible D gene TRBD1, 5 bases. The germline gives CDR1 SGDLS, CDR2 YYNGEE. With 7 bases removed from V and 5 bases from J, the gap between germline ends came to 19 bases. This CDR3 contains 14 residues. CDR3 in amino acids: CASGTGQGNHEQYF. The CDR3, as DNA: TGTGCCAGCGGCACCGGGCAGGGTAACCACGAGCAGTACTTC.

This clone has only a few counts. The chain is built from TRBV7-9 and TRBJ2-2, with D tentatively TRBD2 (5 bases). Per germline, CDR1 SEHNR and CDR2 FQNEAQ (reference sequence). This CDR3 comprises 15 residues. The V end lost 1 base, the J end lost 4 bases, and 10 bases lay between the germline ends. The CDR3 protein is CASSLGTRATGELFF. CDR3 nucleotide sequence: TGTGCCAGCAGCTTAGGGACTCGGGCCACCGGGGAGCTGTTTTTT.

This rearrangement joins TRBV30 to TRBJ2-2, with D possibly TRBD2 on 7 matching bases. Germline assignment: CDR1 GTSNPN and CDR2 SVGIG (reference sequence). The CDR3 is made up of 15 amino acids. The V end lost 2 bases, the J end lost 3 bases, and 13 bases lay between the germline ends. The CDR3 bases are TGTGCCTGGAGTAGGGGGAGGGTTTACACCGGGGAGCTGTTTTTT. This sequence encodes CAWSRGRVYTGELFF.

This chain links TRBV18 with TRBJ2-2; D ambiguous. The CDR3 runs 15 residues. CDR1 KGHSH and CDR2 LQKENI come from the germline V gene. V was pared by 3 bases and J by 0 bases, with 8 bases between. The CDR3 nucleotides read TGTGCCAGCTCACCCTGGCAGACGAACACCGGGGAGCTGTTTTTT. Protein: CASSPWQTNTGELFF.

V and J are TRBV7-2 and TRBJ2-5; 8 positions match TRBD2. V dropped 5 bases and J dropped 5; count of bases not matched to a gene: 4. Per germline, CDR1 SGHTA and CDR2 FQGNSA. This CDR3 has 13 amino acids. The CDR3 DNA is TGTGCCAGCAGCAATACGGGAGGGGAGACCCAGTACTTC. Its protein product is CASSNTGGETQYF.

The sample holds one count of this clone. J is TRBJ2-3 and V is TRBV7-3; D possibly corresponds to TRBD2 (6 bases). V lost 1 base, J lost 2 bases, and 16 bases lay in between. Germline V gene lookup returns CDR1 SGHTA and CDR2 FQGTGA. This CDR3 has 17 amino acids. CDR3 protein: CASSLKPRTTNTDTQYF. CDR3 bases: TGTGCCAGCAGCTTAAAACCTAGGACTACTAACACAGATACGCAGTATTTT.

This chain joins TRBV3-1 (or the pseudogene TRBV3-2) and TRBJ2-3, with 12 bases that match TRBD2. Germline V gene sequence: CDR1 LGHDT, CDR2 YNNKEL (reference sequence). The CDR3 runs 16 residues. Trimming cost V 3 bases and J 2 bases; bases outside gene matches: 3. CDR3 nucleotide sequence: TGTGCCAGCAGCCAGACTAGCGGGGGATCCACAGATACGCAGTATTTT. This encodes CASSQTSGGSTDTQYF.

The genes are TRBV29-1 and TRBJ2-5, with no clear D. The ends were cut back, 7 bases at V and 1 base at J, with 7 bases in the middle. The CDR3 is made up of 11 amino acids. Per germline, CDR1 SQVTM and CDR2 ANQGSEA. The CDR3 nucleotides read TGCAGCGGCCGGGTCCAAGAGACCCAGTACTTC. This encodes CSGRVQETQYF.

V gene TRBV25-1 combines with J gene TRBJ1-3; 11 positions agree with TRBD1. This CDR3 is built from 15 residues. The junction had 6 bases not matched to a gene; V was cut back by 5 bases and J by 6 bases. Germline assignment: CDR1 MGHDK and CDR2 SYGVNS. CDR3 residues: CASSRTGGFENTIYF. DNA for the CDR3: TGTGCCAGCAGTCGGACAGGGGGCTTCGAAAACACCATATATTTT.